Only one count was recorded for the clone carrying this T cell receptor beta chain. Libraries were prepared by immunoSEQ multiplex PCR; TCRdb keeps only in-frame clonotypes and omits some of them. The repertoire holds a few hundred thousand clones, around 90% seen once, with roughly 14% in the top ten. The data are from a study of blood T cell repertoires in COVID-19. At the level of the study: The analysed material was cDNA or gDNA that came from T cells, B-cell-depleted T cells, or PBMCs.

Cohorts were assigned according to the clinical history that participants reported. Sample: PBMCs or T cells enriched from blood (not recorded which). The source is a woman aged 50 to 60 with acute COVID-19.

In DNA form, the CDR3 reads TGTGCCAGCACACAGAGCGGGAGCTCCTACAATGAGCAGTTCTTC. This codes for CASTQSGSSYNEQFF. The chain couples TRBV18 to TRBJ2-1; 8 bases agree with TRBD2. This CDR3 spans 15 amino acids. The germline V gene encodes CDR1 KGHSH and CDR2 LQKENI. The V gene end was trimmed by 8 bases and the J gene end by 0 bases; junction bases not matched to a gene: 6.